The 32 T cell receptor beta chains below were found in one sample sequenced in a study of T cells in Graves' hyperthyroidism and ophthalmopathy. Amplification of TCR beta CDR3 regions used RNA as the template. With the HTBI primer set, the TCR CDR3 went through a first round of RT-PCR. MiXCR, run by TCRdb on the multiplex PCR reads, gives a single entry per CDR3 protein. The data contain around 350,000 distinct CDR3 sequences, around 15% of them seen just once; the ten biggest clones take up roughly a fifth. The specimen was blood. These receptor sequences come from a woman between 25 and 40 years old with Graves' ophthalmopathy.

In this sample, this clonotype turned up many times. This chain joins TRBV28 and TRBJ2-2; 9 nucleotides agree with TRBD2. The germline V gene encodes CDR1 MDHEN and CDR2 SYDVKM. The V and J ends lost 8 bases and 7 bases, in that order; junction bases with no gene match: 5. This CDR3 contains 13 residues. The CDR3 here is CASLRGGFGELFF. The CDR3 DNA is TGTGCCAGCCTGCGGGGGGGCTTCGGGGAGCTGTTTTTT.

This clonotype was seen repeatedly, ten times or more. The chain employs TRBV11-1 and TRBJ2-1; TRBD1 might be the D (6 bases). Germline CDR1 and CDR2: SGHAT and FQDESV (reference sequence). The CDR3 sequence is 15 residues long. V was cut by 5 bases and J by 9 bases, with 20 bases left in between. CDR3 amino acids: CASSPIDRFRVEQFF. The CDR3 DNA is TGTGCCAGCAGCCCCATCGACAGGTTTAGGGTTGAGCAGTTCTTC.

In its sample, this clonotype was seen many times. The chain joins TRBV11-2 to TRBJ2-3, with 11 positions matching TRBD2. The germline CDR1 and CDR2 sequences are SGHAT and FQNNGV. V was pared by 2 bases and J by 4 bases, with 5 bases of the junction left unmatched. This CDR3 has 16 residues. The CDR3 loop is CASSLNSGGASDTQYF. The CDR3 DNA reads TGTGCCAGCAGCTTAAATAGCGGGGGGGCCTCAGATACGCAGTATTTT.

This clonotype was observed at least ten times. This rearrangement joins TRBV5-6 to TRBJ1-4, with D perhaps matching TRBD1 (5 bases). The CDR3 extends over 19 amino acids. CDR1 is SGHDT, CDR2 YYEEEE, per germline. Trimming stripped 1 base from V and 6 bases from J, with 25 bases between. The CDR3 region is CASSLYGGTPRRVDEKLFF. DNA for the CDR3: TGTGCCAGCAGCTTGTACGGGGGGACGCCACGCAGGGTGGATGAAAAACTGTTTTTT.

This clonotype has a count of ten or more. The CDR3 loop reads CASSSITGGEQYF. The CDR3 DNA reads as TGCGCCAGCAGCTCAATTACAGGGGGCGAGCAGTACTTC. The genes are TRBV5-1 and TRBJ2-7; 8 bases agree with TRBD1. CDR1 and CDR2 (germline): SGHRS, YFSETQ. V was clipped by 3 bases and J by 6 bases; unmatched bases: 5. The CDR3 has 13 residues. Together with reference TRBV5-1 and TRBJ2-7, the CDR3 gives the full variable domain: KAGVTQTPRYLIKTRGQQVTLSCSPISGHRSVSWYQQTPGQGLQFLFEYFSETQRNKGNFPGRFSGRQFSNSRSEMNVSTLELGDSALYLCASSSITGGEQYFGPGTRLTVT.

This clonotype was counted at least ten times. The chain is built from TRBV6-8 and TRBJ1-5; 7 bases agree with TRBD1. Per germline, CDR1 MNHGY and CDR2 SAAAGT. V shed 2 bases and J 3 bases; nucleotides not matched to a gene: 16. The CDR3 runs to 19 residues. CDR3 sequence: CASSYQEGEGASNNQPQHF. CDR3 nucleotide sequence: TGTGCCAGCAGTTACCAAGAAGGTGAGGGGGCTTCGAACAATCAGCCCCAGCATTTT.

The chain couples TRBV29-1 to TRBJ1-1; D ambiguous. V shed 3 bases and J shed 0 bases, with 8 bases lying between them. The germline gives CDR1 SQVTM, CDR2 ANQGSEA. This CDR3 comprises 13 residues. CDR3 in amino acids: CSVDFNMNTEAFF. Written as DNA, the CDR3 is TGCAGCGTTGATTTTAACATGAACACTGAAGCTTTCTTT.

This clonotype was seen many times. The gene calls are TRBV20-1 and TRBJ1-5; D is possibly TRBD1 (5 bases). The CDR3 runs 14 residues. Between the trimmed V and J ends, which lost 1 base and 2 bases, there was a span of 9 bases. Per the germline V gene, CDR1 is DFQATT and CDR2 is SNEGSKA (reference sequence). The CDR3 DNA follows: TGCAGTGCTAGAGTAGTAGGGGGCAATCAGCCCCAGCATTTT. Its protein is CSARVVGGNQPQHF.

This clonotype was found a few times. A much larger clone lies a single base off, so this may be a read error. The gene calls are TRBV6-2 or TRBV6-3 and TRBJ2-7; D is possibly TRBD1 (6 bases). CDR1 and CDR2 from the germline V gene are MNHEY and SVGEGT. The CDR3 is 12 residues long. V was shortened by 7 bases and J by 6 bases, with 13 bases between the two germline ends. The CDR3 reads CASKQGPCEQYF. The CDR3 DNA is TGTGCCAGCAAACAGGGTCCCTGCGAGCAGTACTTC.

This clonotype has more than one count but fewer than ten. The chain links TRBV9 to TRBJ2-5, with D tentatively TRBD2 (6 bases). Germline values: CDR1 SGDLS, CDR2 YYNGEE. This CDR3 is 15 amino acids long. V lost 3 bases, J lost 3 bases, and 15 bases lay in between. DNA of the CDR3: TGTGCCAGCAGCGACTCGGGACTCACCAAAGAGACCCAGTACTTC. It specifies CASSDSGLTKETQYF.

Worth noting for this clonotype: This may arise from a read error, as a much more abundant clone is one base away. The chain uses TRBV5-5 and TRBJ1-1, with a weak D call TRBD1 (5 bases). The CDR3 length is 14 residues. Germline loops: CDR1 SGHKS, CDR2 YYEKEE (reference sequence). The ends were cut back, 0 bases at V and 6 bases at J, with 12 bases in the middle. The CDR3 region is CASSLVWGDAEAFF. CDR3 coding DNA: TGTGCCAGCAGCTTGGTTTGGGGGGACGCTGAAGCTTTCTTT.

In its sample, this clonotype was seen a few times. This may come from a read error, since a much larger clone is one base off. No conserved phenylalanine or tryptophan ends this CDR3, so it is likely a read error. The chain couples TRBV20-1 to TRBJ1-1; D unclear. Germline CDR1 reads DFQATT; CDR2 reads SNEGSKA (reference sequence). The CDR3 length is 11 residues. V lost 3 bases and J 3 bases, leaving 5 bases between the germline ends. CDR3 loop: CSASSYTEAFL. The DNA of the CDR3 is TGCAGTGCTAGTAGTTACACTGAAGCTTTCCTT.

A few counts support this clonotype. The chain links TRBV4-1 to TRBJ2-7, with 10 nucleotides matching TRBD2. The CDR3 length is 17 residues. The germline gives CDR1 MGHRA, CDR2 YSYEKL. Trimming cost V 1 base and J 4 bases; bases outside gene matches: 10. This chain's CDR3 is CASSQGLRLAGEYEQYF. Written as DNA, the CDR3 is TGCGCCAGCAGCCAAGGGCTTCGGCTAGCGGGGGAGTACGAGCAGTACTTC.

This clonotype appeared a few times. The chain links TRBV4-2 to TRBJ2-7; D might be TRBD1 (6 bases). The germline V gene encodes CDR1 LGHNA and CDR2 YNFKEQ. V lost 0 bases and J lost 3, with 15 bases in between. The CDR3 totals 16 residues. For the CDR3, the DNA is TGTGCCAGCAGCCAAGATCTGGGGGCAGGGGACTACGAGCAGTACTTC. This gives the protein CASSQDLGAGDYEQYF.

This clonotype was picked up many times. The chain recombines TRBV12-3 or TRBV12-4 with TRBJ1-2; no clear D. CDR3 length: 14 residues. The V and J ends lost 5 bases and 2 bases respectively, with 12 bases between them. Here the CDR3 reads CASSRLGRNYGYTF. DNA for the CDR3: TGTGCCAGCAGTCGACTCGGACGGAACTATGGCTACACCTTC.

This clonotype has a count of ten or more. The chain links TRBV25-1 to TRBJ1-2, with 8 bases fitting TRBD1. This CDR3 has 15 residues. Trimming removed 2 bases from V and 4 bases from J; junction bases left unmatched: 6. Germline V gene sequence: CDR1 MGHDK, CDR2 SYGVNS. CDR3 sequence reads: CASSEDVQGVYGYTF. As DNA, the CDR3 is TGTGCCAGCAGTGAAGACGTACAGGGGGTCTATGGCTACACCTTC.

The rearrangement joins TRBV7-6 to TRBJ2-3; D might be TRBD1 (5 bases). V was trimmed by 5 bases and J by 2 bases, leaving 14 bases between them. Germline V gene data show CDR1 as SGHVS and CDR2 as FNYEAQ. The CDR3 is 15 amino acids. CDR3 coding DNA: TGTGCCAGCAGCCCCCCCCGCAGGGTCACAGATACGCAGTATTTT. It codes for CASSPPRRVTDTQYF. The variable domain in full, with the rest retrieved from reference TRBV7-6 and TRBJ2-3, is GAGVSQSPRYKVTKRGQDVALRCDPISGHVSLYWYRQALGQGPEFLTYFNYEAQQDKSGLPNDRFSAERPEGSISTLTIQRTEQRDSAMYRCASSPPRRVTDTQYFGPGTRLTVL.

This clonotype was recorded at least ten times. The rearrangement uses TRBV12-3 or TRBV12-4 and TRBJ1-2, with D perhaps TRBD1 (5 bases). V lost 3 bases and J lost 4, with 12 bases in between. CDR3 length equals 14 residues. For the CDR3, the DNA is TGTGCCAGCAGTTTGGGGGGACGGTTCTATGGCTACACCTTC. Its protein is CASSLGGRFYGYTF.

The rearrangement joins TRBV7-9 to TRBJ1-4; 9 bases fit TRBD1. The CDR3 loop spans 16 amino acids. Trimming at V came to 3 bases and at J to 7 bases, leaving 9 bases not matched to a gene. Germline loops: CDR1 SEHNR, CDR2 FQNEAQ (reference sequence). CDR3 nucleotide sequence: TGTGCCAGCAGCTTCAATCCGGGACAGGGTCGTGAAAAACTGTTTTTT. Translation: CASSFNPGQGREKLFF.

At least ten counts were recorded for this clonotype. The genes are TRBV5-6 and TRBJ2-7; 7 bases agree with TRBD1. Losses at the gene ends were 2 bases for V and 3 bases for J; bases not matched to a gene: 5. The CDR3 is 14 amino acids. Per the germline V gene, CDR1 is SGHDT and CDR2 is YYEEEE. The CDR3 sequence: CASSFLGQDYEQYF. The CDR3, as DNA: TGTGCCAGCAGCTTCCTCGGACAGGACTACGAGCAGTACTTC.

This clonotype has at least ten counts. This chain links TRBV28 with TRBJ1-2; D is unresolved. The ends were cut back, 3 bases at V and 6 bases at J, with 2 bases in the middle. CDR3 size: 10 residues. From germline, CDR1 is MDHEN and CDR2 SYDVKM. The CDR3 is CASSLNGYTF. For the CDR3, the DNA is TGTGCCAGCAGTTTGAATGGCTACACCTTC.

This clonotype was found many times. J is TRBJ1-1 and V is TRBV28; D not resolved. Germline values: CDR1 MDHEN, CDR2 SYDVKM. The V gene lost 1 base and the J gene lost 7 bases, with 7 bases spanning the gap. CDR3 length equals 12 residues. The CDR3 DNA reads TGTGCCAGCAGTTTATTTCCGAATGAAGCTTTCTTT. Amino acids: CASSLFPNEAFF.

This clonotype has a count of ten or more. The CDR3 nucleotides are TGTGCCAGCAGTTTGCACAGGAAAAATTCACCCCTCCACTTT. Encoded protein: CASSLHRKNSPLHF. This chain links TRBV28 with TRBJ1-6; tentative D call: TRBD1 (5 bases). Between the trimmed V and J ends, which lost 3 bases and 7 bases, there was a span of 10 bases. The CDR3 has 14 amino acids. Germline lookup yields CDR1 MDHEN and CDR2 SYDVKM.

The sample holds many counts of this clonotype. The chain employs TRBV7-9 and TRBJ2-5, with unresolved D. The CDR3 is 12 amino acids. Per the germline V gene, CDR1 is SEHNR and CDR2 is FQNEAQ (reference sequence). V gave up 1 base and J gave up 3 bases, with 3 bases separating them. CDR3 sequence (DNA): TGTGCCAGCAGCTTAGTTGAAGAGACCCAGTACTTC. Encoded protein: CASSLVEETQYF.

This clonotype was seen a few times. This rearrangement joins TRBV5-4 to TRBJ2-2, with D unresolved. Germline loops: CDR1 SGHNT, CDR2 YYREEE (reference sequence). The V end lost 7 bases, the J end lost 0 bases, and 13 bases lay between the germline ends. This CDR3 spans 15 amino acids. CDR3 bases: TGTGCCAGCTATAAGGGTGGTTCGAACACCGGGGAGCTGTTTTTT. As protein: CASYKGGSNTGELFF.

This clonotype was picked up many times. This chain's CDR3 is CSATDGGETQYF. The CDR3 DNA sequence: TGCAGTGCAACGGACGGCGGGGAGACCCAGTACTTC. V gene TRBV20-1 combines with J gene TRBJ2-5, with D perhaps TRBD2 (5 bases). CDR3 size: 12 residues. Germline CDR1 DFQATT, CDR2 SNEGSKA (reference sequence). The V and J ends lost 6 bases and 5 bases respectively, with 13 bases between them.

This clonotype was found many times. V gene TRBV6-1 combines with J gene TRBJ1-1; D is unclear. Trimming stripped 5 bases from V and 1 base from J, with 11 bases between. Germline CDR1 is MNHNS and CDR2 is SASEGT. CDR3 size: 14 residues. The DNA for the CDR3 is TGTGCCAGCAGTTTGGCACACAGGAACACTGAAGCTTTCTTT. As protein: CASSLAHRNTEAFF.

This clonotype has a handful of counts. The J gene is TRBJ2-2, the V gene TRBV19, with 8 nucleotides matching TRBD2. This CDR3 has 14 residues. Germline V lookup: CDR1 LNHDA, CDR2 SQIVND (reference sequence). Losses at the gene ends were 6 bases for V and 3 bases for J; bases not matched to a gene: 3. CDR3: CASSLLADTGELFF. The CDR3 coding sequence is TGTGCCAGTAGCCTACTAGCGGACACCGGGGAGCTGTTTTTT.

The CDR3, as DNA: TGTGCCAGCAGCTTTCAAGTCAATCAGCCCCAGCATTTT. Its protein is CASSFQVNQPQHF. The gene calls are TRBV7-2 and TRBJ1-5; D ambiguous. V was shortened by 3 bases and J by 3 bases, with 6 bases between the two germline ends. CDR1 SGHTA and CDR2 FQGNSA come from the germline V gene. This CDR3 spans 13 amino acids.

J is TRBJ2-3 and V is TRBV30; 10 bases align to TRBD2. The V and J ends lost 2 bases and 1 base, in that order; junction bases with no gene match: 12. From germline, CDR1 is GTSNPN and CDR2 SVGIG (reference sequence). This CDR3 is 18 amino acids long. Written as DNA, the CDR3 is TGTGCCTGGAGTCGCCTAGCGGGGGCCCACGGGGGCACAGATACGCAGTATTTT. Translation gives CAWSRLAGAHGGTDTQYF.

In this sample, this clonotype turned up many times. Here the CDR3 DNA reads TGTGCCAGCAGTGAACGGACACCAACTTCCTACGAGCAGTACTTC. This sequence encodes CASSERTPTSYEQYF. The rearrangement links TRBV2 to TRBJ2-7; D possibly corresponds to TRBD1 (5 bases). Germline assignment: CDR1 SNHLY and CDR2 FYNNEI. CDR3 length: 15 amino acids. V lost 2 bases, J lost 1 base, and 12 bases lay in between.

At least ten counts were recorded for this clonotype. The rearrangement joins TRBV10-3 to TRBJ2-7, with D tentatively TRBD1 (6 bases). The CDR3 length is 15 residues. V dropped 10 bases and J dropped 3 bases, with 22 bases sitting between them. CDR1 is ENHRY and CDR2 is SYGVKD in the germline V gene. CDR3 loop: CATEGGTDQFYEQYF. The CDR3 DNA sequence: TGTGCCACTGAAGGGGGAACGGACCAATTCTACGAGCAGTACTTC.